This T cell receptor beta chain was captured by sequencing in a study of T-cell memory formation after mild COVID-19. There are a few counts of this clonotype. The CDR3 totals 17 residues. Germline V gives CDR1 MGHRA, CDR2 YSYEKL. Between the trimmed V and J ends, which lost 0 bases and 0 bases, there was a span of 15 bases. TCRdb re-derived calls from the 5' RACE reads in MiXCR, one entry per CDR3 protein. The table shows roughly 620,000 distinct CDR3 sequences, with roughly 18% occurring only once. Sequencing was performed on PBMCs or a T cell subset sorted from them (not recorded which). The receptor was isolated from an adult woman who had mild COVID-19 (a few samples of this study predate the infection). Cell type and time point are not known. The genes are TRBV4-1 and TRBJ2-7, with a weak D call TRBD2 (6 bases). CDR3 amino acids: CASSQDKSGRDSYEQYF. The DNA for the CDR3 is TGCGCCAGCAGCCAAGATAAGAGCGGGCGAGACTCCTACGAGCAGTACTTC.